Here is one T cell receptor (beta chain) with its context. Its specificity is not known. The PCR ran on 60 Vbeta and 13 Jbeta primers. Sequencing used immunoSEQ multiplex PCR; TCRdb keeps in-frame clones, though not all of them. The repertoire holds around 110,000 clones, with around 75% as singletons. These data come from a study of cytomegalovirus exposure and HLA in healthy donors. Study observations and caveats: The classifier reportedly diagnosed cytomegalovirus status with high sensitivity and specificity. Productive rates of about 87% or about 30% were seen for most TCR beta V segments in an earlier analysis. In a later analysis, the majority of CMV-associated beta chains seemingly showed HLA restriction.

In germline, CDR1 is SGHRS, CDR2 YFSETQ. The CDR3 is 12 residues long. V lost 0 bases and J lost 6, with 5 bases in between. This TCR was sampled from a young woman in good health and CMV-seronegative. The sample comprised PBMCs. The rearrangement uses TRBV5-1 and TRBJ2-3; D uncertain. The CDR3 DNA reads as TGCGCCAGCAGCTTGGACTTCGATACGCAGTATTTT. Its protein is CASSLDFDTQYF.